Given below is one T cell receptor (beta chain) in context. This clonotype showed up many times. What antigen it recognizes has not been identified. Per-nucleotide qualities are absent, and no much larger clonotype sits a single base away. Preparation of the library involved multiplex PCR. The sequencer listed for this sample is Illumina HiSeq 4000. To build TCR beta libraries, CDR3 regions were amplified by Arm-PCR using iRepertoire HTBI primers. Before sequencing, the PCR products underwent gel purification. Under the source paper's analysis protocol: A total of some 65 TRBV and some 15 TRBJ segments were identified across samples and were used for gene usage analysis of CDR3 amino acid clonotypes. COPE and FqMerger were used to merge filtered high-quality paired reads into contigs. BLAST was used to align contigs to IMGT TRBV, TRBD and TRBJ reference genes, and CDR3 was defined according to IMGT. Clonotypes above 0.1% frequency were classified as highly expanded clones. Shannon entropy served as the measure of repertoire diversity, while the Gini coefficient captured V-J evenness. A clonotype found in more than one individual was treated as public. TCRdb handled the public reads itself, with Q25 trimming in fastp and clone calling in MiXCR, and kept productive beta chains. One record per CDR3 amino acid sequence lists the most common genes and DNA. None of the V and J calls come from the authors' own analysis; TCRdb made them. Present in this sample are over 200,000 distinct CDR3 sequences, approximately 18% of which were seen just once. In total, the top ten clones hold approximately 15% of the sample.

This specimen belongs to a study of regulatory T cells in long-lasting Graves disease (dated by TCRdb to about 2021). For the wider study: Antithyroid drugs had been taken for less than 3 months by newly diagnosed Graves' disease patients. The study took place in China and was registered as a clinical trial. Peripheral blood TCR sequencing and RNA sequencing compared persistent Graves' disease patients with newly diagnosed Graves' disease patients. TCR sequencing covered some 13 persistent and roughly 20 newly diagnosed Graves' disease patients, around 33 samples in total. Beyond this particular receptor, the publication reports: Persistent Graves' disease patients showed lower TCR Shannon entropy and fewer highly expanded clones than newly diagnosed patients, suggesting clonal expansion. The authors acknowledged the small sample size as a limitation that may reduce accuracy. Because the primary lesion, thyroid tissue, could not be accessed, the study looked at peripheral blood alone. Patients with persistent disease shared more public clonotypes (approximately 2,500) than newly diagnosed patients did (966). Sequencing and analysis were restricted to the TCR beta chain.

In light of the paper, this sample's time point label describes: newly diagnosed GD, antithyroid drugs for less than 3 months. For both TCR sequencing and RNA sequencing, RNA was extracted from PBMCs in TRIzol. Graves' disease was diagnosed according to American Thyroid Association guidelines. Recruitment of patients was carried out at an endocrinology department in Xi'an, China. Each patient gave 7 to 9.5 milliliters of peripheral blood, collected in an EDTA anticoagulant tube. Ficoll Paque Plus density gradient separation was used to isolate PBMCs, and no further T cell sorting was performed. RNA quality was checked with an Agilent 2100 Bioanalyzer and agarose gel, and concentration with a NanoDrop 2000. These same records also appear under a second study, on T cells in Graves' hyperthyroidism and ophthalmopathy. The second paper further reports: Stable Graves' hyperthyroidism was defined as the absence of progression to ophthalmopathy over 18 months of follow-up. The hyperthyroidism patients were between 18 and 65 years old and newly diagnosed, with a disease duration of less than 2 months. Patients with uncontrolled infections, other autoimmune diseases, pregnancy or lactation were excluded. Clinical symptoms, serum thyroxine and TRAb, thyroid ultrasound, and orbital computed tomography formed the basis for the diagnoses. A first-round RT-PCR of the TCR CDR3 used the HTBI primer set with the Qiagen OneStep RT-PCR kit. Blood samples also contained most of the expanded thyroid clonotypes (frequency above 0.001), which suggests that blood repertoires may reflect thyroid immune responses. Ophthalmopathy was separated from stable hyperthyroidism by a 13 V-J signature model, with approximately 85% sensitivity and 81% to 82% specificity obtained in cross-validation and 80%/75% obtained in testing. In validation, the model predicted progression to ophthalmopathy a median of about 5.9 months before onset, with over 60% sensitivity and about 72% specificity. TCR V-J signatures able to tell the groups apart were searched for in a discovery cohort of approximately 95 patients, of whom fewer than 45 had Graves' ophthalmopathy and 57 had stable Graves' hyperthyroidism. Prospective prediction of ophthalmopathy was tested in an independent validation cohort consisting of some 18 hyperthyroidism patients and 15 to 17 patients who later progressed to ophthalmopathy. For training and testing, the 100 or so patients in the discovery cohort were randomly divided in a 7:3 ratio. In addition, the study compared T-cell repertoires in thyroid tissue and in blood from roughly 6 Graves' hyperthyroidism patients. After sampling, hyperthyroidism patients received methimazole starting at 30 mg daily, and ophthalmopathy patients received high-dose intravenous methylprednisolone. The libraries were constructed in a second round of multiplex PCR and then size-selected and purified. Paired-end sequencing of the libraries was performed with 100 bp reads on an Illumina HiSeq2000. SOAPnuke was used to process the raw data, throwing out any read that contained adapters or uncalled bases, had a mean Phred below 15, or lacked an exact constant-primer or identifier match. High-quality paired reads were merged using COPE v1.2.5, and each unique nucleotide sequence was defined as a clonotype. MiTCR v1.1 was used to align clonotypes to the IMGT TRBV, TRBD and TRBJ reference segments. Only V-J combinations with frequency above 0.0001, covering approximately 99% of repertoires, were analysed. A TCS score was defined as the ratio of F50 (clonal expansion) to E x V (chaos), with BLOSUM62-based TCRdist applied between CDR3 peptides within each V-J. Welch's t-statistics and random forest reduced approximately 520 V-J features to roughly 13, which were used in a naive Bayes classifier (R e1071). Sample size was not statistically predetermined, and blinding of investigators to group allocation was not performed. The paper describes TCR Vbeta CDR3 sequencing of some 130 peripheral blood samples, made up of 43 ophthalmopathy patients, 70 to 75 hyperthyroidism patients and about 17 progressor patients.

The sample was peripheral blood mononuclear cells (PBMCs), taken at new diagnosis, from a patient treated with antithyroid drugs. The origin of this receptor is a woman aged 25 to 39 with Graves disease. Donor details come from another sample of the same person, matched by shared clones.

Here is the DNA: TGTGCCAGCTCATTACCAGCAGGGGGGCCGAACACTGAAGCTTTCTTT. It specifies CASSLPAGGPNTEAFF. The rearrangement joined TRBV18 to TRBJ1-1; 7 middle bases align to TRBD1. CDR1 is given as KGHSH and CDR2 as LQKENI, both from the germline V gene. The germline V end is reduced by 5 bases and the J end by 1 base; junction bases left unmatched: 10. The CDR3, from cysteine to phenylalanine, totals 16 residues. Only the CDR3 DNA is retained, 48 bases long and in frame from the first base.